These 29 T cell receptor beta chains were all obtained from the same sample, sequenced in a study of blood T cell repertoires in COVID-19 (dated by TCRdb to 2018 to 2021). The method was the immunoSEQ multiplex PCR assay. TCRdb re-hosts the immuneACCESS table, in-frame sequences only. Its copies lack some clones; in the studies checked, an unresolved V gene accounts for under half of them, and the cause for the rest is not known. The sample includes around 99,000 clones, with more than 65% observed a single time. The top ten constitute less than 20% of the sample. Sequencing was done on a sample of peripheral blood. The receptors shown here come from an elderly woman with active or convalescent COVID-19.

J is TRBJ2-7 and V is TRBV6-2 or TRBV6-3; weak D call: TRBD2 (6 bases). Between the trimmed V and J ends, which lost 2 bases and 1 base, there was a span of 12 bases. The CDR3 is made up of 15 amino acids. Germline CDR1 is MNHEY and CDR2 is SVGEGT. CDR3 amino acids: CASSYLPSESYEQYF. The CDR3 nucleotides read TGTGCCAGCAGTTACCTCCCTAGCGAATCCTACGAGCAGTACTTC.

V is TRBV6-5 and J is TRBJ2-3; 7 bases match TRBD2. The CDR3 covers 15 residues. The germline V gene encodes CDR1 MNHEY and CDR2 SVGAGI. V dropped 6 bases and J dropped 5; count of bases not matched to a gene: 11. The chain's CDR3 is CASSPLGGDEDTQYF. The CDR3 bases are TGTGCCAGCAGCCCCCTTGGGGGGGACGAAGATACGCAGTATTTT.

The chain carries TRBV4-2 and TRBJ2-7; 8 bases are a match to TRBD2. The V gene's germline CDR1 is LGHNA and CDR2 YNFKEQ. Germline trimming cut 0 bases from V and 7 bases from J; bases unmatched to any gene: 5. CDR3 length equals 14 residues. The CDR3 DNA reads TGTGCCAGCAGCCAAGAGACTAGCGTCAGGGAGCAGTACTTC. Its protein product is CASSQETSVREQYF.

This sequence joins TRBV7-2 and TRBJ1-6; TRBD1 matches at 9 bases. Germline V gives CDR1 SGHTA, CDR2 FQGNSA. The V gene end was trimmed by 2 bases and the J gene end by 15 bases; junction bases not matched to a gene: 8. The CDR3 is made up of 14 amino acids. CDR3 in amino acids: CASSLRDRDGNLHF. The CDR3 coding sequence is TGTGCCAGCAGCTTAAGGGACAGGGATGGAAACCTCCACTTT.

CDR3 nucleotide sequence: TGCGCCAGCAGCTTGTACGCAGGGGGTGCCTCTGAAGCTTTCTTT. It yields the protein CASSLYAGGASEAFF. The rearrangement joins TRBV5-1 to TRBJ1-1; TRBD1 aligns across 7 bases. CDR3 length: 15 amino acids. Germline V gene sequence: CDR1 SGHRS, CDR2 YFSETQ. With V trimmed by 1 base and J by 6 bases, 9 bases remained unmatched.

The J gene is TRBJ1-3, the V gene TRBV7-8; 7 nucleotides agree with TRBD1. Germline CDR1 and CDR2: SGHVS and FQNEAQ. This CDR3 has 16 amino acids. V was pared by 3 bases and J by 0 bases, with 5 bases of the junction left unmatched. DNA of the CDR3: TGTGCCAGCAGCTTTGCGACAGGGTACTCTGGAAACACCATATATTTT. Translated: CASSFATGYSGNTIYF. Looking up the rest from reference TRBV7-8 and TRBJ1-3 gives the full variable domain: GAGVSQSPRYKVAKRGQDVALRCDPISGHVSLFWYQQALGQGPEFLTYFQNEAQLDKSGLPSDRFFAERPEGSVSTLKIQRTQQEDSAVYLCASSFATGYSGNTIYFGEGSWLTVV.

The J gene is TRBJ2-1, the V gene TRBV7-3; D is undetermined. Trimming shortened V by 2 bases and J by 10 bases, and 6 bases separated the two germline ends. This CDR3 is 11 amino acids long. CDR1 SGHTA and CDR2 FQGTGA come from the germline V gene. As DNA, the CDR3 is TGTGCCAGCAGCTTAGGCAGGGAGCAGTTCTTC. Translating it yields CASSLGREQFF. The whole variable domain, remainder taken from reference TRBV7-3 and TRBJ2-1, is GAGVSQTPSNKVTEKGKYVELRCDPISGHTALYWYRQSLGQGPEFLIYFQGTGAADDSGLPNDRFFAVRPEGSVSTLKIQRTERGDSAVYLCASSLGREQFFGPGTRLTVL.

V usage is TRBV7-8 and J usage is TRBJ2-3, with 10 bases lining up with TRBD2. The V gene end was trimmed by 5 bases and the J gene end by 6 bases; junction bases not matched to a gene: 11. The CDR3 is made up of 16 amino acids. Germline V lookup: CDR1 SGHVS, CDR2 FQNEAQ. The DNA of the CDR3 is TGTGCCAGCAGCACCAGCGGGAGGGCCAATGGCGATACGCAGTATTTT. Translated, it gives CASSTSGRANGDTQYF.

This clone was recorded only once. This chain joins TRBV2 and TRBJ2-5, with TRBD1 identical over 7 bases. The germline V gene has CDR1 SNHLY and CDR2 FYNNEI. The CDR3 spans 14 residues. V lost 1 base, J lost 2 bases, and 1 base stayed unmatched. Written as DNA, the CDR3 is TGTGCCAGCAGTGAAGGGGGACAGCAAGAGACCCAGTACTTC. Residues: CASSEGGQQETQYF.

Concerning this clone itself: At one boundary the junction diverges from the germline segment, which might be a read error. The rearrangement links TRBV7-9 to TRBJ2-7, with D tentatively TRBD2 (5 bases). The CDR3 loop spans 13 amino acids. Germline CDR1 SEHNR, CDR2 FQNEAQ (reference sequence). In DNA, the CDR3 is TGTGCCAGCAGCTTAATTTTCCCCGGGGAGTTGAACTTC. This codes for CASSLIFPGELNF.

The chain joins TRBV9 to TRBJ2-5, with 9 bases aligning to TRBD1. V lost 4 bases, J lost 2 bases, and 6 bases stayed unmatched. The CDR3 runs 15 residues. The germline V gene encodes CDR1 SGDLS and CDR2 YYNGEE. This CDR3 is CASSTGTGRQETQYF. The CDR3, as DNA: TGTGCCAGCAGCACCGGGACAGGGAGGCAAGAGACCCAGTACTTC. The full variable domain, with the rest looked up from reference TRBV9 and TRBJ2-5, is DSGVTQTPKHLITATGQRVTLRCSPRSGDLSVYWYQQSLDQGLQFLIQYYNGEERAKGNILERFSAQQFPDLHSELNLSSLELGDSALYFCASSTGTGRQETQYFGPGTRLLVL.

The rearrangement links TRBV7-8 to TRBJ1-5; D is unclear. This CDR3 has 13 residues. CDR1 and CDR2 (germline): SGHVS, FQNEAQ. With 4 bases removed from V and 9 bases from J, the gap between germline ends came to 13 bases. This chain's CDR3 is CASSSSSTLPQHF. DNA of the CDR3: TGTGCCAGCAGCTCCTCGTCGACTCTGCCCCAGCATTTT.

CDR3 DNA sequence: TGTGCCAGCAGCAAAAGCTCGGGACAGGGGCACGGATTTGGCAATCAGCCCCAGCATTTT. Translating gives CASSKSSGQGHGFGNQPQHF. The gene calls are TRBV21-1 and TRBJ1-5; TRBD1 is the table's D call, not checked against the DNA. TRBV21-1 corresponds to a pseudogene. The CDR3 has 20 amino acids.

This clone was seen once. The CDR3 region is CASSAGWGQETQYF. DNA of the CDR3: TGCGCCAGCAGCGCGGGGTGGGGCCAAGAGACCCAGTACTTC. J is TRBJ2-5 and V is TRBV5-1, with a tentative D call TRBD2 (6 bases). The CDR3 is 14 amino acids. The germline V and J ends were trimmed by 4 bases and 1 base, with 11 bases remaining between them. The germline gives CDR1 SGHRS, CDR2 YFSETQ.

V usage is TRBV2 and J usage is TRBJ2-5, with TRBD2 as a possible D gene (5 bases). The CDR3 spans 14 residues. Looked up from germline, CDR1 is SNHLY and CDR2 is FYNNEI. The ends were cut back, 5 bases at V and 0 bases at J, with 10 bases in the middle. The CDR3 DNA reads as TGTGCCAGCAGTTATAGCGAGGACCAAGAGACCCAGTACTTC. It encodes CASSYSEDQETQYF.

The gene calls are TRBV5-8 and TRBJ2-7; D is perhaps TRBD2 (6 bases). Trimming took off 1 base at V and 0 bases at J, with 14 bases between the two ends. This CDR3 spans 16 amino acids. Germline lookup yields CDR1 SGHTS and CDR2 YDEGEE. The CDR3 DNA reads TGTGCCAGCAGCTTGCGTCGGGAGCGGCCCTCCTACGAGCAGTACTTC. The encoded protein is CASSLRRERPSYEQYF.

The chain is built from TRBV5-1 and TRBJ1-2, with 10 bases fitting TRBD1. Germline values: CDR1 SGHRS, CDR2 YFSETQ. The CDR3 runs to 17 residues. The trim removed 2 bases at V and 2 bases at J, leaving 9 bases unmatched. The CDR3 protein is CASSLGYGQGDNYGYTF. The CDR3 DNA follows: TGCGCCAGCAGCTTAGGGTACGGACAGGGGGACAACTATGGCTACACCTTC.

A remark on this clone: Sequence at one end of the junction differs from germline and may be a read error. J is TRBJ2-3 and V is TRBV5-1, with 8 bases lining up with TRBD1. Germline lookup yields CDR1 SGHRS and CDR2 YFSETQ. CDR3 size: 15 residues. In DNA form, the CDR3 reads TGTGCCAGCAGCTTGCAGGGGGCTAACACAGATACGCAGTATTTT. Residues: CASSLQGANTDTQYF.

This clone was recorded once. Germline and junction disagree at one end, which may indicate a read error. This sequence joins TRBV7-3 and TRBJ2-1, with 14 nucleotides matching TRBD2. The CDR3 consists of 14 residues. In germline, CDR1 is SGHTA, CDR2 FQGTGA. CDR3 sequence reads: CASSSWTSGGSLIF. CDR3 nucleotide sequence: TGTGCCAGCAGCTCCTGGACTAGCGGGGGGTCCTTGATCTTC.

The chain combines TRBV6-5 with TRBJ1-2, with 8 positions matching TRBD1. Trimming at V came to 8 bases and at J to 2 bases, leaving 4 bases not matched to a gene. Germline CDR1 reads MNHEY; CDR2 reads SVGAGI. The CDR3 length is 13 residues. CDR3: CASHTGGNYGYTF. The CDR3 DNA sequence: TGTGCCAGCCATACAGGGGGGAACTATGGCTACACCTTC.

The V and J genes are TRBV13 and TRBJ2-2, with TRBD1 matching 7 bases. The CDR3 extends over 18 amino acids. J gave up 0 bases and V 5 bases, and 12 bases lay outside the gene matches. The germline CDR1 and CDR2 sequences are PRHDT and FYEKMQ (reference sequence). The CDR3 DNA is TGTGCCAGCAGCAGAACAGGGGTCCTATCTACGAACACCGGGGAGCTGTTTTTT. Translating it yields CASSRTGVLSTNTGELFF.

V gene TRBV15 combines with J gene TRBJ2-1; the match to TRBD2 covers 10 bases. In germline, CDR1 is LNHNV, CDR2 YYDKDF (reference sequence). This CDR3 has 17 residues. V was pared by 4 bases and J by 5 bases, with 11 bases of the junction left unmatched. The CDR3 DNA reads TGTGCCACCAGCACGAGCCCGACTAGCGGGTACAACAATGAGCAGTTCTTC. This codes for CATSTSPTSGYNNEQFF.

This CDR3 is CASSPPTGLSYEQYF. For the CDR3, the DNA is TGTGCCAGCAGTCCCCCGACGGGTCTGTCCTACGAGCAGTACTTC. The chain has TRBV28 and TRBJ2-7; D not resolved. This CDR3 has 15 amino acids. V lost 5 bases and J lost 1, with 15 bases in between. CDR1 is MDHEN, CDR2 SYDVKM, per germline.

The CDR3, as DNA: TGTGCCAGCAGCAGGAATGGCCAAGAGACCCAGTACTTC. Its protein is CASSRNGQETQYF. The rearrangement links TRBV2 to TRBJ2-5; D unclear. V lost 6 bases to trimming and J lost 1 base, with 9 bases between them. The CDR3 loop spans 13 amino acids. CDR1 and CDR2 (germline): SNHLY, FYNNEI.

V gene TRBV11-2 combines with J gene TRBJ1-6, with D possibly matching TRBD1 (5 bases). CDR1 and CDR2 (germline): SGHAT, FQNNGV. V was shortened by 7 bases and J by 6 bases, with 16 bases between the two germline ends. This CDR3 comprises 15 residues. CDR3 sequence: CASNPLGQSNSPLHF. CDR3 DNA sequence: TGTGCCAGCAACCCCCTGGGGCAGAGTAATTCACCCCTCCACTTT.

The chain uses TRBV11-2 and TRBJ2-1; 11 bases line up with TRBD2. J was trimmed by 2 bases and V by 1 base; bases with no gene match: 4. Germline loops: CDR1 SGHAT, CDR2 FQNNGV. This CDR3 spans 17 amino acids. CDR3 in amino acids: CASSLGQLAGAYNEQFF. The CDR3 DNA reads TGTGCCAGCAGCTTAGGTCAACTAGCGGGAGCCTACAATGAGCAGTTCTTC.

The chain employs TRBV3-1 (or the pseudogene TRBV3-2) and TRBJ2-5, with D perhaps matching TRBD1 (6 bases). This CDR3 is built from 14 residues. V lost 1 base, J lost 9 bases, and 15 bases lay in between. In germline, CDR1 is LGHDT, CDR2 YNNKEL (reference sequence). CDR3 bases: TGTGCCAGCAGCCAAGCCACAGGCTCAGGGGCCCAGTACTTC. Translated: CASSQATGSGAQYF.

The chain has TRBV28 and TRBJ1-5; the match to TRBD1 covers 9 bases. The V and J ends lost 6 bases and 6 bases, in that order; junction bases with no gene match: 6. Germline CDR1 is MDHEN and CDR2 is SYDVKM. CDR3 length equals 14 residues. Written as DNA, the CDR3 is TGTGCCAGCAGACGGACAGGGGATGGTCAGCCCCAGCATTTT. This codes for CASRRTGDGQPQHF. Using reference TRBV28 and TRBJ1-5 for the parts outside the CDR3, the full variable domain is DVKVTQSSRYLVKRTGEKVFLECVQDMDHENMFWYRQDPGLGLRLIYFSYDVKMKEKGDIPEGYSVSREKKERFSLILESASTNQTSMYLCASRRTGDGQPQHFGDGTRLSIL.

The V gene is TRBV7-2, the J gene TRBJ1-5, with unresolved D. The CDR3 has 13 residues. Trimming cost V 1 base and J 4 bases, with 5 bases left between them. CDR1 and CDR2 from the germline V gene are SGHTA and FQGNSA. The DNA of the CDR3 is TGTGCCAGCAGCTTAGGCCTAAATCAGCCCCAGCATTTT. Its protein is CASSLGLNQPQHF.